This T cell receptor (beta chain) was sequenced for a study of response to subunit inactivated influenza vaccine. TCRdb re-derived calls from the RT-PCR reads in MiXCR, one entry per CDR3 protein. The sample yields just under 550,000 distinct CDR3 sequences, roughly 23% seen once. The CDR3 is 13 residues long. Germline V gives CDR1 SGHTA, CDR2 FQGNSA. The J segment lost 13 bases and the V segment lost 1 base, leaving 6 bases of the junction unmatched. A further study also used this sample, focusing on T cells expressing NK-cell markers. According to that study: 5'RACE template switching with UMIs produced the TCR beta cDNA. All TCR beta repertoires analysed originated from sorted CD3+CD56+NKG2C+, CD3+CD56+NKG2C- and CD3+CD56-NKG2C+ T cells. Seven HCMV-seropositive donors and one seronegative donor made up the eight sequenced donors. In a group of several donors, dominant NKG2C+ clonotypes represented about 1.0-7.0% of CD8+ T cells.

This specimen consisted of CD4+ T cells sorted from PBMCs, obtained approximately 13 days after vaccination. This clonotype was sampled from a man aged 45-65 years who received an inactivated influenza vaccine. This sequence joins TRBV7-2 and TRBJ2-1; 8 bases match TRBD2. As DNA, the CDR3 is TGTGCCAGCAGCTTAGTCGGTCTAGCGGGTCAGTTCTTC. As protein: CASSLVGLAGQFF.